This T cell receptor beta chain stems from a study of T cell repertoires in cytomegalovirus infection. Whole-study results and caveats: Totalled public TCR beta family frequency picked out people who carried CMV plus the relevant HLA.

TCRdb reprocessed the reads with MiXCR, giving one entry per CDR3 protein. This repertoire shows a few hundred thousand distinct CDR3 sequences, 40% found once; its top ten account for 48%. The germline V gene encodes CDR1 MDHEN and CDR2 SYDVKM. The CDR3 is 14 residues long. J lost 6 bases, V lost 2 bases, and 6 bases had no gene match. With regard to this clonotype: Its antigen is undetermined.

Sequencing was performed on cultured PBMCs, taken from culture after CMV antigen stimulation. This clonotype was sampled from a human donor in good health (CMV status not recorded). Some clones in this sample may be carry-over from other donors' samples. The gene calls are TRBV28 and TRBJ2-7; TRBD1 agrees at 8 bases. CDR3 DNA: TGTGCCAGCAGTTTAACGGACAGGGCGGGCGAGCAGTACTTC. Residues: CASSLTDRAGEQYF.